The rows below give T cell receptor beta chains drawn from one sample of a study of blood T cell repertoires in COVID-19. Some clones are missing from TCRdb's copy, which holds only in-frame ones; the method was immunoSEQ multiplex PCR. The sample comprises a few hundred thousand clones, 83% of which are singletons, and about 1.3% rests with the top ten. The sequenced sample was peripheral blood. The receptors stem from a woman aged 25 to 39 with COVID-19, enrolled during active disease. Both conserved end residues are part of each CDR3. A D gene is named only where the DNA matches it firmly. Size values are once, few and many counts, or a class for expanded clones, and some rows have none.

J gene: TRBJ2-1; clone size: -; V gene: TRBV7-6; D gene: -; CDR3 protein: CASSLLLSRRSYNEQFF; CDR3 DNA: TGTGCCAGCAGCTTATTGCTCTCCCGCCGGTCCTACAATGAGCAGTTCTTC
J gene: TRBJ2-1; clone size: -; V gene: TRBV3-1/TRBV3-2; D gene: -; CDR3 protein: CASSQNREQFF; CDR3 DNA: TGTGCCAGCAGCCAAAATCGTGAGCAGTTCTTC
J gene: TRBJ1-5; clone size: -; V gene: TRBV19; D gene: -; CDR3 protein: CASSIDWGSPRPQHF; CDR3 DNA: TGTGCCAGTAGTATAGATTGGGGCAGCCCTCGGCCCCAGCATTTT
J gene: TRBJ1-1; clone size: -; V gene: TRBV5-6; D gene: -; CDR3 protein: CASSPGRAGTEAFF; CDR3 DNA: TGTGCCAGCAGCCCTGGACGGGCGGGGACTGAAGCTTTCTTT
J gene: TRBJ1-4; clone size: -; V gene: TRBV2; D gene: TRBD1; CDR3 protein: CASGGTGNEKLFF; CDR3 DNA: TGTGCCAGCGGGGGGACAGGCAACGAAAAACTGTTTTTT
J gene: TRBJ2-7; clone size: -; V gene: TRBV20-1; D gene: -; CDR3 protein: CSARDLYEQYF; CDR3 DNA: TGCAGTGCTAGAGATCTCTACGAGCAGTACTTC
J gene: TRBJ2-3; clone size: -; V gene: TRBV7-2; D gene: TRBD2; CDR3 protein: CASSLGLGGSTDTQYF; CDR3 DNA: TGTGCCAGCAGCTTGGGACTGGGAGGGAGCACAGATACGCAGTATTTT
J gene: TRBJ2-3; clone size: few; V gene: TRBV6-2/TRBV6-3; D gene: TRBD2; CDR3 protein: CASSYGLAGGDTQYF; CDR3 DNA: TGTGCCAGCAGTTACGGACTAGCGGGGGGAGATACGCAGTATTTT
J gene: TRBJ2-3; clone size: -; V gene: TRBV28; D gene: TRBD1; CDR3 protein: CASSLSQATGQRTDTQYF; CDR3 DNA: TGTGCCAGCAGTCTATCCCAGGCGACAGGGCAACGCACAGATACGCAGTATTTT
J gene: TRBJ1-1; clone size: -; V gene: TRBV30; D gene: -; CDR3 protein: CAWTRVSNTEAFF; CDR3 DNA: TGTGCCTGGACACGGGTATCGAACACTGAAGCTTTCTTT
J gene: TRBJ2-7; clone size: -; V gene: TRBV7-3; D gene: -; CDR3 protein: CASSLAGAGPEQYF; CDR3 DNA: TGTGCCAGCAGCTTAGCGGGGGCGGGGCCCGAGCAGTACTTC
J gene: TRBJ2-2; clone size: -; V gene: TRBV3-1/TRBV3-2; D gene: -; CDR3 protein: CASTSDSGSGELFF; CDR3 DNA: TGTGCCAGCACCTCGGACAGTGGCAGCGGGGAGCTGTTTTTT
J gene: TRBJ2-3; clone size: -; V gene: TRBV10-3; D gene: -; CDR3 protein: CAIRGGSGSTDTQYF; CDR3 DNA: TGTGCCATCAGGGGGGGTAGCGGAAGCACAGATACGCAGTATTTT
J gene: TRBJ2-7; clone size: once; V gene: TRBV18; D gene: TRBD2; CDR3 protein: CASSSPGTSGRAYEQYF; CDR3 DNA: TGTGCCAGCTCATCGCCCGGGACTAGCGGGAGGGCCTACGAGCAGTACTTC
J gene: TRBJ2-7; clone size: -; V gene: TRBV25-1; D gene: TRBD2; CDR3 protein: CASAVAGVRNEQYF; CDR3 DNA: TGTGCCAGCGCTGTAGCGGGAGTAAGGAACGAGCAGTACTTC
J gene: TRBJ2-7; clone size: once; V gene: TRBV7-9; D gene: -; CDR3 protein: CASSLVSSYEQYF; CDR3 DNA: TGTGCCAGCAGCTTAGTATCCTCCTACGAGCAGTACTTC
J gene: TRBJ2-7; clone size: -; V gene: TRBV7-2; D gene: -; CDR3 protein: CASRPLASHEQYF; CDR3 DNA: TGTGCCAGCAGACCACTTGCTTCACACGAGCAGTACTTC
J gene: TRBJ1-1; clone size: -; V gene: TRBV28; D gene: -; CDR3 protein: CASTKSNTEAFF; CDR3 DNA: TGTGCCAGCACCAAATCGAACACTGAAGCTTTCTTT
J gene: TRBJ2-3; clone size: -; V gene: TRBV5-1; D gene: TRBD2; CDR3 protein: CASSLSGRGPDTQYF; CDR3 DNA: TGCGCCAGCAGCTTAAGCGGGAGGGGGCCAGATACGCAGTATTTT
J gene: TRBJ1-1; clone size: -; V gene: TRBV25-1; D gene: -; CDR3 protein: CASSQSRVAEAFF; CDR3 DNA: TGTGCCAGCAGCCAAAGCAGGGTCGCTGAAGCTTTCTTT
J gene: TRBJ2-5; clone size: -; V gene: TRBV9; D gene: TRBD2; CDR3 protein: CASSVLAGGRETQYF; CDR3 DNA: TGTGCCAGCAGCGTATTAGCGGGGGGTCGGGAGACCCAGTACTTC
J gene: TRBJ1-1; clone size: -; V gene: TRBV30; D gene: TRBD1; CDR3 protein: CAWDRGTNTEAFF; CDR3 DNA: TGTGCCTGGGACAGGGGGACGAACACTGAAGCTTTCTTT
J gene: TRBJ1-1; clone size: -; V gene: TRBV5-4; D gene: TRBD1; CDR3 protein: CASSRDRGRNEAFF; CDR3 DNA: TGTGCCAGCAGTCGGGACAGGGGGCGAAATGAAGCTTTCTTT
J gene: TRBJ1-2; clone size: -; V gene: TRBV7-3; D gene: -; CDR3 protein: CASSLGPANYGYTF; CDR3 DNA: TGTGCCAGCAGCTTAGGGCCAGCTAACTATGGCTACACCTTC
J gene: TRBJ2-3; clone size: -; V gene: TRBV11-2; D gene: -; CDR3 protein: CASSLVGSTDTQYF; CDR3 DNA: TGTGCCAGCAGCTTAGTCGGGAGCACAGATACGCAGTATTTT
J gene: TRBJ2-5; clone size: -; V gene: TRBV18; D gene: TRBD2; CDR3 protein: CASSLWGLADQETQYF; CDR3 DNA: TGTGCCAGCTCACTATGGGGACTAGCGGACCAAGAGACCCAGTACTTC